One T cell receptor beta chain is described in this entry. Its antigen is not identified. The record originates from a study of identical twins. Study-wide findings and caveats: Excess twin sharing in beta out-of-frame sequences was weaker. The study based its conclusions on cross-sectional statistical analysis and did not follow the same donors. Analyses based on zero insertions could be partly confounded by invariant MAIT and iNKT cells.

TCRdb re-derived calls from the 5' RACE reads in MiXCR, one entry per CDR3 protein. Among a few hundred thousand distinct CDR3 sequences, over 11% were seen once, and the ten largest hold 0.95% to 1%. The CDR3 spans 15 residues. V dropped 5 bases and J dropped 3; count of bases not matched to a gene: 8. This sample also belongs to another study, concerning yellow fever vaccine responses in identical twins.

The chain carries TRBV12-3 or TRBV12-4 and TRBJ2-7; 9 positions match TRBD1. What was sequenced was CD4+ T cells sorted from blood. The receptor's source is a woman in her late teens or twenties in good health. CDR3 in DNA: TGTGCCAGCAGTCGTCCCGGGACAGGGATCTACGAGCAGTACTTC. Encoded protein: CASSRPGTGIYEQYF.